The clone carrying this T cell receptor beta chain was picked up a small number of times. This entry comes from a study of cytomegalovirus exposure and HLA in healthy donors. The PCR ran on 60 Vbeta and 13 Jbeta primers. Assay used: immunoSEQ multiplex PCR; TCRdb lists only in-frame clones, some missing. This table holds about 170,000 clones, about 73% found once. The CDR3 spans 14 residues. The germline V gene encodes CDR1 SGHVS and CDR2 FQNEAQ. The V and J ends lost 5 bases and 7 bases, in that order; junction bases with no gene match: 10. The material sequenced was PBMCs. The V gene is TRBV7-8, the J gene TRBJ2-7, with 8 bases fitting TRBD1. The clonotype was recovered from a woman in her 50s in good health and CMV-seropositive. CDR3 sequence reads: CASSAWDRPSEQYF. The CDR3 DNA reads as TGTGCCAGCAGCGCCTGGGACAGGCCCAGTGAGCAGTACTTC.